Listed here are 22 T cell receptor beta chains from one sample, sequenced in a study of T cells in Graves' hyperthyroidism and ophthalmopathy. Amplified regions were TCR beta CDR3 sequences from RNA transcripts. The HTBI primer set drove a first-round RT-PCR of the TCR CDR3. TCRdb called the multiplex PCR reads again in MiXCR, with one record for every CDR3 protein. The table has over 700,000 distinct CDR3 sequences, 35% seen once. The sequencing input was blood. The origin of the receptors is a woman aged 40-49 years with Graves' hyperthyroidism.

This clonotype was detected ten times or more. The rearrangement joins TRBV7-2 to TRBJ1-1, with D possibly matching TRBD1 (6 bases). CDR3 length equals 15 residues. Germline V gene sequence: CDR1 SGHTA, CDR2 FQGNSA. V was pared by 1 base and J by 3 bases, with 12 bases between. The CDR3 DNA reads as TGTGCCAGCAGCTTAGTCGGGACATCGGACACTGAAGCTTTCTTT. This sequence encodes CASSLVGTSDTEAFF. Full variable domain (rest looked up from reference TRBV7-2 and TRBJ1-1): GAGVSQSPSNKVTEKGKDVELRCDPISGHTALYWYRQSLGQGLEFLIYFQGNSAPDKSGLPSDRFSAERTGGSVSTLTIQRTQQEDSAVYLCASSLVGTSDTEAFFGQGTRLTVV.

This clonotype was found many times. The chain joins TRBV10-3 to TRBJ2-5; 9 bases align to TRBD2. The germline CDR1 and CDR2 sequences are ENHRY and SYGVKD. Germline trimming cut 3 bases from V and 3 bases from J; bases unmatched to any gene: 2. CDR3 length equals 14 residues. The CDR3 spells CAISDPSGEETQYF. The CDR3 DNA reads as TGTGCCATCAGTGATCCTAGCGGGGAAGAGACCCAGTACTTC.

The chain is built from TRBV7-2 and TRBJ1-1; D possibly corresponds to TRBD1 (5 bases). This CDR3 is 15 amino acids long. Germline loops: CDR1 SGHTA, CDR2 FQGNSA. Trimming pared 2 bases from V and 4 bases from J, leaving 14 bases between. DNA of the CDR3: TGTGCCAGCAGCTTATACGGCAGGGAAAGCACTGAAGCTTTCTTT. Residues: CASSLYGRESTEAFF.

This clonotype was recorded at least ten times. The V gene is TRBV6-5, the J gene TRBJ1-1; no firm D call. Trimming took 5 bases from V and 2 from J, leaving 9 bases between them. The length of the CDR3 is 13 residues. The germline CDR1 and CDR2 sequences are MNHEY and SVGAGI. The CDR3, as DNA: TGTGCCAGCAGTGAACGCAGTAACACTGAAGCTTTCTTT. Its translation is CASSERSNTEAFF.

This clonotype appeared many times. The chain carries TRBV12-3 or TRBV12-4 and TRBJ1-2; 10 nucleotides align to TRBD1. The CDR3 runs to 15 residues. The V and J ends lost 4 bases and 3 bases, in that order; junction bases with no gene match: 5. In nucleotides, the CDR3 is TGTGCCAGCAGTTATACCGGGACAGGGGACTATGGCTACACCTTC. It translates to CASSYTGTGDYGYTF.

This chain links TRBV7-8 with TRBJ2-7; D is perhaps TRBD2 (6 bases). The length of the CDR3 is 18 residues. V shed 6 bases and J shed 7 bases, with 31 bases lying between them. Germline assignment: CDR1 SGHVS and CDR2 FQNEAQ. The CDR3 here is CASSSLKTPGTGRREQYF. The CDR3 DNA reads TGTGCCAGCAGTTCCCTTAAAACCCCCGGGACTGGGCGTCGGGAGCAGTACTTC.

Comment on this clonotype: A much bigger clone sits one base away, suggesting this may be a read error. This chain links TRBV19 with TRBJ1-5; D gene ambiguous. Trimming shortened V by 5 bases and J by 1 base, and 15 bases separated the two germline ends. The length of the CDR3 is 16 residues. Germline CDR1 is LNHDA and CDR2 is SQIVND (reference sequence). The CDR3 DNA reads as TGTGCCAGTAGTCCACGGGGAGTGGACAGCAATCAGCCCCAGCATTTT. It yields the protein CASSPRGVDSNQPQHF.

This clonotype was detected a few times. This sequence joins TRBV19 and TRBJ1-5; no clear D gene. Germline CDR1 is LNHDA and CDR2 is SQIVND (reference sequence). Trimming removed 10 bases from V and 3 bases from J, with 10 bases in between. The CDR3 extends over 12 amino acids. The CDR3, as DNA: TGTGCCACTCTGGGAAACAATCAGCCCCAGCATTTT. This translates into CATLGNNQPQHF.

In this sample, this clonotype turned up a few times. This sequence joins TRBV7-9 and TRBJ2-7, with a possible D match to TRBD2 (6 bases). Deletions cut 6 bases from V and 2 bases from J, with 17 bases between. The V gene's germline CDR1 is SEHNR and CDR2 FQNEAQ (reference sequence). This CDR3 region has 15 residues. The CDR3 reads CASSQSVGGTYEQYF. CDR3 nucleotide sequence: TGTGCCAGCAGTCAATCGGTGGGGGGAACCTACGAGCAGTACTTC.

The CDR3: CASSHQRGRYTDTQYF. CDR3 in DNA: TGTGCCAGCAGCCACCAACGCGGGCGGTACACAGATACGCAGTATTTT. V is TRBV7-3 and J is TRBJ2-3, with D possibly matching TRBD2 (5 bases). This CDR3 contains 16 residues. The V end lost 5 bases, the J end lost 2 bases, and 17 bases lay between the germline ends. The germline V gene has CDR1 SGHTA and CDR2 FQGTGA.

The chain links TRBV7-9 to TRBJ2-3; no firm D call. CDR1 and CDR2 from the germline V gene are SEHNR and FQNEAQ (reference sequence). V dropped 5 bases and J dropped 2 bases, with 5 bases sitting between them. CDR3 length equals 12 residues. The CDR3 region is CASSPYTDTQYF. In DNA, the CDR3 is TGTGCCAGCAGCCCATACACAGATACGCAGTATTTT.

This sequence joins TRBV9 and TRBJ1-2; a possible D gene is TRBD1 (5 bases). V was trimmed by 4 bases and J by 8 bases, leaving 15 bases between them. The CDR3 is made up of 13 amino acids. The V gene's germline CDR1 is SGDLS and CDR2 YYNGEE. The CDR3 protein is CASSSRDRRGYTF. The CDR3 DNA sequence: TGTGCCAGCAGCTCCCGAGACAGACGGGGCTACACCTTC.

There are a few counts of this clonotype. Compared with germline, one end of the junction differs, possibly owing to a read error. J is TRBJ2-7 and V is TRBV10-3; no definite D call. The CDR3 length is 14 residues. Germline V lookup: CDR1 ENHRY, CDR2 SYGVKD. In DNA, the CDR3 is TGTGCCAGCAGTTACGTGGCTACCGCCTACGAGCAGTACTTC. Amino acids: CASSYVATAYEQYF.

This clonotype was observed at least ten times. The chain links TRBV19 to TRBJ2-2; D could derive from TRBD1 or TRBD2 (5 bases each). V was trimmed by 5 bases and J by 3 bases, leaving 10 bases between them. This CDR3 has 14 residues. Germline V CDR1 and CDR2: LNHDA, SQIVND (reference sequence). CDR3 nucleotide sequence: TGTGCCAGTAGTGACTGGGGGTACACCGGGGAGCTGTTTTTT. Translating gives CASSDWGYTGELFF.

This clonotype appeared a few times. The genes are TRBV29-1 and TRBJ1-1; a weak D match, TRBD1 (5 bases). V lost 3 bases and J lost 3, with 11 bases in between. CDR3 length equals 13 residues. Germline assignment: CDR1 SQVTM and CDR2 ANQGSEA. The CDR3: CSVERGVHTEAFF. The CDR3 DNA reads as TGCAGCGTTGAGCGGGGCGTACACACTGAAGCTTTCTTT.

This clonotype was seen many times. The chain uses TRBV19 and TRBJ1-2; possibly TRBD1 for D (5 bases). V gave up 10 bases and J gave up 3 bases, with 18 bases separating them. The V gene's germline CDR1 is LNHDA and CDR2 SQIVND (reference sequence). This CDR3 has 14 amino acids. Here the CDR3 reads CATFTRGEDYGYTF. The CDR3 DNA is TGTGCCACCTTCACCCGAGGGGAGGACTATGGCTACACCTTC.

For this clonotype: One end of the junction does not line up with germline, which may come from a read error. This chain links TRBV12-3 or TRBV12-4 with TRBJ1-1; 10 bases fit TRBD1. This CDR3 is 11 amino acids long. In DNA form, the CDR3 reads TGTGCCAGCAGTTTGGGTTGGGACAGGGGTTTT. It translates to CASSLGWDRGF.

This clonotype was detected many times. An end of the junction does not agree with germline; a read error may underlie this. The chain carries TRBV11-2 and TRBJ1-3; perhaps TRBD1 as D (5 bases). The CDR3 spans 12 residues. Germline V gene sequence: CDR1 SGHAT, CDR2 FQNNGV. The CDR3 is CASRGWHGGVDF. In nucleotides, the CDR3 is TGTGCCAGCAGGGGATGGCACGGGGGAGTGGATTTT. Full variable domain (remainder filled in from reference TRBV11-2 and TRBJ1-3): EAGVAQSPRYKIIEKRQSVAFWCNPISGHATLYWYQQILGQGPKLLIQFQNNGVVDDSQLPKDRFSAERLKGVDSTLKIQPAKLEDSAVYLCASRGWHGGVDFGEGSWLTVV.

The rearrangement uses TRBV13 and TRBJ2-7; D is uncertain. The length of the CDR3 is 13 residues. Germline V gives CDR1 PRHDT, CDR2 FYEKMQ (reference sequence). The V and J ends lost 4 bases and 0 bases respectively, with 7 bases between them. CDR3 coding DNA: TGTGCCAGCAGCTCACAACCCTCCTACGAGCAGTACTTC. Protein: CASSSQPSYEQYF.

This chain joins TRBV10-3 and TRBJ2-3; 7 bases align to TRBD1. V was pared by 6 bases and J by 2 bases, with 11 bases of the junction left unmatched. CDR1 and CDR2 from the germline V gene are ENHRY and SYGVKD. CDR3 size: 16 residues. Here the CDR3 DNA reads TGTGCCATCAGCCGTACAGGGGCGAGTACCACAGATACGCAGTATTTT. This translates into CAISRTGASTTDTQYF.

J is TRBJ2-7 and V is TRBV29-1; the match to TRBD2 covers 10 bases. V was pared by 8 bases and J by 6 bases, with 7 bases of the junction left unmatched. The CDR3 contains 12 residues. The germline V gene has CDR1 SQVTM and CDR2 ANQGSEA. CDR3 residues: CSYTSGTPEQYF. The CDR3 DNA is TGCAGCTATACTAGCGGGACCCCCGAGCAGTACTTC.

This CDR3 is CAISSGVSSYEQYF. The DNA of the CDR3 is TGTGCCATCTCAAGCGGGGTGAGCTCCTACGAGCAGTACTTC. V gene TRBV7-2 combines with J gene TRBJ2-7, with 7 bases fitting TRBD2. This CDR3 comprises 14 residues. Germline V gene data show CDR1 as SGHTA and CDR2 as FQGNSA. The junction had 9 bases not matched to a gene; V was cut back by 10 bases and J by 0 bases.